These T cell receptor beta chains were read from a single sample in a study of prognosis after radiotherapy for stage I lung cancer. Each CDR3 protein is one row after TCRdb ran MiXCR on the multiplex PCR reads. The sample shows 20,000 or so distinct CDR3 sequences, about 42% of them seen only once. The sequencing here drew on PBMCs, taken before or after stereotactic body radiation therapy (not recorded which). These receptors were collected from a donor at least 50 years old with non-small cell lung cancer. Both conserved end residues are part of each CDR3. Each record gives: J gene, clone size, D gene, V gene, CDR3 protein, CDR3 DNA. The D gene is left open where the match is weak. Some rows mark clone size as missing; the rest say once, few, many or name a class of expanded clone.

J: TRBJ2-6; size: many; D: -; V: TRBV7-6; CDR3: CASSPGRSSGANVLTF; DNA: TGTGCCAGCAGCCCGGGACGGAGCTCTGGGGCCAACGTCCTGACTTTC
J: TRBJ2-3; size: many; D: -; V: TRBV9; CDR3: CASSKSTPSTDTQYF; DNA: TGTGCCAGCAGCAAGTCGACACCTAGCACAGATACGCAGTATTTT
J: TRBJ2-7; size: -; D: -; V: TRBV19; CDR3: CASSARGWRVSLDYEQYF; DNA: TGTGCCAGTAGCGCCAGGGGCTGGAGGGTTTCTCTGGACTACGAGCAGTACTTC
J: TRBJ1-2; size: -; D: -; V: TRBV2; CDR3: CASSARLDYVYTF; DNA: TGTGCCAGCAGTGCTCGGCTGGACTATGTCTACACCTTC
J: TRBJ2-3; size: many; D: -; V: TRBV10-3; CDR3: CAIGLTDTQYF; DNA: TGTGCCATCGGGCTGACAGATACGCAGTATTTT
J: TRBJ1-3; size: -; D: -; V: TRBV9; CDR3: CASRQGNTIYF; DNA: TGTGCCAGCAGGCAGGGAAACACCATATATTTT
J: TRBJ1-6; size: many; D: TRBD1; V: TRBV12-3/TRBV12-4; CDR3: CASSPGTVNSPLHF; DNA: TGTGCCAGCAGTCCCGGGACAGTGAATTCACCCCTCCACTTT
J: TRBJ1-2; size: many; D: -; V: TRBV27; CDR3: CASSLRSGDSYGYTF; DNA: TGTGCCAGCAGTTTAAGGTCGGGGGATAGCTATGGCTACACCTTC
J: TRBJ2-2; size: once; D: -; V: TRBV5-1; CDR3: CASSLGDYPGEMFF; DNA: TGCGCCAGCAGCTTGGGAGACTATCCCGGGGAGATGTTTTTT
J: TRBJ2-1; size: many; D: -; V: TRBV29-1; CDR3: CSVAGGAHNEQFF; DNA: TGCAGCGTTGCTGGAGGGGCCCACAATGAGCAGTTCTTC
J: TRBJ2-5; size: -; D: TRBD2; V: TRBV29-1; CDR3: CSVGPRIGGSQETQYF; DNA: TGCAGCGTTGGTCCAAGGATTGGCGGGAGCCAAGAGACCCAGTACTTC
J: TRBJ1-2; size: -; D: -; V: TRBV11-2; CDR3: CASSLGGSGYTF; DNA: TGTGCCAGCAGCTTAGGAGGGAGCGGCTACACCTTC
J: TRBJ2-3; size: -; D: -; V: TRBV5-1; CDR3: CAMTPGITDTQYF; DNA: TGCGCCATGACGCCGGGTATCACAGATACGCAGTATTTT
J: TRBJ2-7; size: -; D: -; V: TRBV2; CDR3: CASSERSTGAIYEQYF; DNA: TGTGCCAGCAGTGAACGTTCGACGGGAGCAATCTACGAGCAGTACTTC
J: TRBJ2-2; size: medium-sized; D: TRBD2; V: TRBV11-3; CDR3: CASRRERRTGELFF; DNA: TGTGCCAGCAGGCGGGAGAGAAGAACCGGGGAGCTGTTTTTT
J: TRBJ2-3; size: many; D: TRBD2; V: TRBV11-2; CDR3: CASSRLAGGADTQYF; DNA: TGTGCCAGCAGTCGACTAGCGGGAGGGGCAGATACGCAGTATTTT
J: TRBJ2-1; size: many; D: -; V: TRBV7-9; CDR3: CASSLDPSSNEQFF; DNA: TGTGCCAGCAGCTTAGATCCTAGCTCCAATGAGCAGTTCTTC
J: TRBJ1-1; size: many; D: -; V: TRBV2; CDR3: CAGDAGWDTEAFF; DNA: TGTGCCGGAGATGCAGGGTGGGACACTGAAGCTTTCTTT
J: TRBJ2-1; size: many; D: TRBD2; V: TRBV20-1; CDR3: CSARAPGLAGGGEQFF; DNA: TGCAGTGCTAGAGCCCCGGGACTAGCGGGGGGGGGGGAGCAGTTCTTC
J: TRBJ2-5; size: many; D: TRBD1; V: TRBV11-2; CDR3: CASSQGTGGWETQYF; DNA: TGTGCCAGCAGCCAGGGGACAGGGGGCTGGGAGACCCAGTACTTC
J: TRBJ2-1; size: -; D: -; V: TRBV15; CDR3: CATSIDRSAVRGYNEQFF; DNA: TGTGCCACCAGCATAGACCGTTCGGCTGTTCGAGGCTACAATGAGCAGTTCTTC
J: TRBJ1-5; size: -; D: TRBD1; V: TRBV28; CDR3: CASSLWAKQGPGNQPQHF; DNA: TGTGCCAGCAGTTTATGGGCCAAACAGGGGCCGGGAAATCAGCCCCAGCATTTT
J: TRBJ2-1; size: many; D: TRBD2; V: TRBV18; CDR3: CASSPLAGEKNEQFF; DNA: TGTGCCAGCTCACCACTAGCGGGAGAGAAGAATGAGCAGTTCTTC
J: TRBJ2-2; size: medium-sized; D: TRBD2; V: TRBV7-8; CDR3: CASSLNGGRVTGELFF; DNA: TGTGCCAGCAGCTTAAATGGCGGGAGGGTCACCGGGGAGCTGTTTTTT
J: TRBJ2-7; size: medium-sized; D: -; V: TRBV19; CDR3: CASSRGSEQYF; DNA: TGTGCCAGTAGTAGGGGATCCGAGCAGTACTTC
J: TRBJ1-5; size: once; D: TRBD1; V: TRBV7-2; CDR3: CASSLVPGGADSCQPQHF; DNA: TGTGCCAGCAGCTTAGTCCCAGGGGGCGCTGATTCATGTCAGCCCCAGCATTTT
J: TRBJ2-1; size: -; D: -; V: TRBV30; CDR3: CAWNAGATYNEQFF; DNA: TGTGCCTGGAATGCGGGGGCTACCTACAATGAGCAGTTCTTC
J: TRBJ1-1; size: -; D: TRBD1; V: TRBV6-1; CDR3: CASSYRDSLQAFF; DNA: TGTGCCAGCAGCTACCGGGACAGTTTACAAGCTTTCTTT
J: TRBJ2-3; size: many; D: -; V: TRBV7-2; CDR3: CASTLGSGANTDTQYF; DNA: TGTGCCAGCACCCTAGGATCGGGGGCCAACACAGATACGCAGTATTTT
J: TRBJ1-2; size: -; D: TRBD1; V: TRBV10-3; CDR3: CAIRETGGDGYTF; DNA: TGTGCCATCAGGGAGACAGGGGGCGATGGCTACACCTTC
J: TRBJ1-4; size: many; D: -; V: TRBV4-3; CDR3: CASSQDVGDNEKLFF; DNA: TGCGCCAGCAGCCAAGATGTGGGAGATAATGAAAAACTGTTTTTT
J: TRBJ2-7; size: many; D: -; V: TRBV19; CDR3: CASSILEGGRYEQYF; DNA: TGTGCCAGTAGTATATTGGAGGGAGGTCGTTACGAGCAGTACTTC
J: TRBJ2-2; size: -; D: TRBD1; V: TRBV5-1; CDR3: CASGTGISFSGELFF; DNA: TGCGCCAGCGGGACAGGGATTTCGTTTTCCGGGGAGCTGTTTTTT
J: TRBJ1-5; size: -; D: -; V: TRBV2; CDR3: CASNQSPEPQHF; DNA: TGTGCCAGCAATCAGAGCCCGGAGCCCCAGCATTTT
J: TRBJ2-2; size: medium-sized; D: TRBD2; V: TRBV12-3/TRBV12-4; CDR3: CASSRTSGRSVTGELFF; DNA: TGTGCCAGCAGCAGAACTAGCGGGAGGTCGGTCACCGGGGAGCTGTTTTTT
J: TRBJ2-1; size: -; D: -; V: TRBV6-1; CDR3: CANRRAGTFDEQLF; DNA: TGTGCCAACAGGCGGGCAGGGACATTCGATGAGCAGTTATTC
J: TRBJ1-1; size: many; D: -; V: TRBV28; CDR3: CASRRNYGEDTEAFF; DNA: TGTGCCAGCAGAAGAAATTACGGGGAGGACACTGAAGCTTTCTTT
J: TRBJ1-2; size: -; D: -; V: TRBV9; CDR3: CASSPRLGVDGYTF; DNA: TGTGCCAGCAGCCCTAGACTGGGGGTAGATGGCTACACCTTC
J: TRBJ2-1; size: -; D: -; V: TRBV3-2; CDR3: CAGSPKRGPNEQFF; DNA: TGTGCCGGCAGCCCTAAGCGGGGGCCCAATGAACAGTTCTTC
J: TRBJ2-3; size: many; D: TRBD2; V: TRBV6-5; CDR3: CASSYLAGGTDTQYF; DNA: TGTGCCAGCAGTTACCTAGCGGGGGGCACAGATACGCAGTATTTT